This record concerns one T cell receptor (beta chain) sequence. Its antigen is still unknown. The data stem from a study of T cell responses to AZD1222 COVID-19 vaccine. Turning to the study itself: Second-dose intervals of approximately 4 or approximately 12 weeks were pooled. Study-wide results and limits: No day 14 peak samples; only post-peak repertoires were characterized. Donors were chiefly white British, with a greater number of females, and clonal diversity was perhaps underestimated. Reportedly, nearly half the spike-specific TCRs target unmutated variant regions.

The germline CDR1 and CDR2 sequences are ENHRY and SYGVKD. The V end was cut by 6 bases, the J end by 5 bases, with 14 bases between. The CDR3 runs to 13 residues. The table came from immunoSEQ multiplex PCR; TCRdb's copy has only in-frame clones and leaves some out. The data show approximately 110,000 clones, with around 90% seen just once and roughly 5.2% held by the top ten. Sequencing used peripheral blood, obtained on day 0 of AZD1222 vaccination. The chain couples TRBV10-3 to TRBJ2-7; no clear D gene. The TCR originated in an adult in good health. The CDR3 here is CAIRPSLDHEQYF. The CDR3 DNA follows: TGTGCCATCAGACCTTCGTTGGACCACGAGCAGTACTTC.